Presented here are 9 T cell receptor beta chains from one specimen sequenced in a study of cytomegalovirus exposure and HLA in healthy donors. Assay used: immunoSEQ multiplex PCR; TCRdb lists only in-frame clones, some missing. The repertoire holds about 160,000 clones, with roughly nine tenths as singletons. The specimen was PBMCs. All receptors come from a woman aged 18-29 years in good health and CMV-seropositive.

The V gene is TRBV7-2, the J gene TRBJ2-5, with 9 bases lining up with TRBD2. After removal of 0 bases from V and 6 bases from J, the junction contained 8 bases not matched to a gene. The CDR3 extends over 16 amino acids. Germline V lookup: CDR1 SGHTA, CDR2 FQGNSA. CDR3 sequence reads: CASSLARASGAKTQYF. CDR3 DNA: TGTGCCAGCAGCTTAGCGCGGGCTAGCGGGGCAAAGACCCAGTACTTC.

The V and J genes are TRBV2 and TRBJ1-3; D uncertain. V lost 0 bases, J lost 2 bases, and 11 bases lay in between. Per germline, CDR1 SNHLY and CDR2 FYNNEI. The CDR3 runs 16 residues. CDR3 bases: TGTGCCAGCAGTGAAGCGCTTTTGGGCACTGGAAACACCATATATTTT. It encodes CASSEALLGTGNTIYF.

The V gene is TRBV2, the J gene TRBJ1-5, with 9 bases lining up with TRBD1. Trimming at V came to 6 bases and at J to 2 bases, leaving 5 bases not matched to a gene. CDR3 length: 15 amino acids. CDR1 is SNHLY and CDR2 is FYNNEI in the germline V gene. CDR3 amino acids: CASRRGQGGNQPQHF. The CDR3, as DNA: TGTGCCAGCAGGAGGGGACAGGGCGGCAATCAGCCCCAGCATTTT.

V and J are TRBV6-5 and TRBJ2-2, with D maybe TRBD2 (6 bases). The V end lost 4 bases, the J end lost 7 bases, and 19 bases lay between the germline ends. The CDR3 spans 16 residues. Germline V gives CDR1 MNHEY, CDR2 SVGAGI. Here the CDR3 reads CASSSVAETRSGELFF. The CDR3 bases are TGTGCCAGCAGTTCCGTAGCGGAGACAAGGAGCGGGGAGCTGTTTTTT.

A few counts support this clone. The chain recombines TRBV6-5 with TRBJ2-2, with D maybe TRBD2 (5 bases). This CDR3 has 15 residues. The germline V gene encodes CDR1 MNHEY and CDR2 SVGAGI. V was cut by 6 bases and J by 6 bases, with 17 bases left in between. The CDR3 DNA is TGTGCCAGCAGGAGAGGACTCTCCTCCCCCGGGGAGCTGTTTTTT. It translates to CASRRGLSSPGELFF.

This clone was seen once. The V gene is TRBV6-5, the J gene TRBJ2-5, with TRBD2 matching 11 bases. The germline V gene has CDR1 MNHEY and CDR2 SVGAGI. The trim removed 7 bases at V and 1 base at J, leaving 5 bases unmatched. The CDR3 loop spans 15 amino acids. CDR3: CASTLAGGSQETQYF. In DNA, the CDR3 is TGTGCCAGCACCCTAGCGGGAGGATCCCAAGAGACCCAGTACTTC.

This chain uses TRBV29-1 with TRBJ2-3; 15 bases line up with TRBD2. The CDR3 is 15 residues long. CDR1 is SQVTM and CDR2 is ANQGSEA in the germline V gene. V lost 4 bases and J lost 8; bases outside the gene matches: 7. CDR3 coding DNA: TGCAGCGTTGGGACTAGCGGGGGGGCAGGCGGTACGCAGTATTTT. Protein product: CSVGTSGGAGGTQYF.

This clone was observed once. This specimen includes other DNA sequences encoding the same CDR3. CDR3 bases: TGTGCCAGCAGCTTACCTACGTACGAGCAGTACTTC. Translation: CASSLPTYEQYF. The gene calls are TRBV7-2 and TRBJ2-7; D is undetermined. This CDR3 contains 12 residues. With 2 bases removed from V and 4 bases from J, the gap between germline ends came to 6 bases. From germline, CDR1 is SGHTA and CDR2 FQGNSA.

CDR3 protein: CASSPSQGNTIYF. DNA for the CDR3: TGTGCCAGCAGCCCCTCACAGGGAAACACCATATATTTT. The chain recombines TRBV7-9 with TRBJ1-3; D is ambiguous. In germline, CDR1 is SEHNR, CDR2 FQNEAQ (reference sequence). This CDR3 has 13 residues. The V gene lost 5 bases and the J gene lost 4 bases, with 9 bases spanning the gap.